This note documents a single TCR beta chain sequence. Germline V CDR1 and CDR2: DFQATT, SNEGSKA (reference sequence). Trimming cost V 7 bases and J 2 bases, with 8 bases left between them. CDR3 length: 11 amino acids. The data originate from a study of cytomegalovirus exposure and HLA in healthy donors. The assay was immunoSEQ multiplex PCR, and TCRdb's table has in-frame clones only and misses some. The data show some 210,000 clones, with around four fifths seen just once and 4.5% to 6% held by the top ten. Material for sequencing was PBMCs. This sequence was found in a woman between 18 and 30 years old in good health and CMV-seronegative. V gene TRBV20-1 combines with J gene TRBJ1-1; unclear D gene. CDR3 nucleotide sequence: TGCAGTGTTCCTAGAAACACTGAAGCTTTCTTT. It specifies CSVPRNTEAFF.